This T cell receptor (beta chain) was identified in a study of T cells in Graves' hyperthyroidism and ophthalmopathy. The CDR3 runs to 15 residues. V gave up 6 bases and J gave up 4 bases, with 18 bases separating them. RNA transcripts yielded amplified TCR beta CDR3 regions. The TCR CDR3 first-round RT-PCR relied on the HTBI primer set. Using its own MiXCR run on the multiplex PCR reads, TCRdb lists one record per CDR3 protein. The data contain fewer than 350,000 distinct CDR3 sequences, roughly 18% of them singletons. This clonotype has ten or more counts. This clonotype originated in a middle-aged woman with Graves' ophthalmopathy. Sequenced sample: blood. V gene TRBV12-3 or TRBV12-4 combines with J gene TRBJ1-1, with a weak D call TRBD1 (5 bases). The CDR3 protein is CASSQGRRAGTEAFF. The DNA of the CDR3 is TGTGCCAGCAGCCAAGGTCGCAGGGCTGGCACTGAAGCTTTCTTT.